This T cell receptor beta chain came from a study of monozygotic twins with inflammatory bowel disease (dated by TCRdb to the late 2010s). Looking at the study overall: The full study comprised some 30 monozygotic twin pairs: nine German pairs (four IBD-concordant, five IBD-discordant) and 19 IBD-discordant Danish pairs. The search for disease-associated traits relied mainly on comparing IBD patients with their genetically identical healthy co-twins within discordant pairs. Each individual had, on average, about 151 000 unique TCRalpha sequences and 181 000 unique TCRbeta sequences available for analysis.

Comments on this clonotype: The clone's antigen remains unknown.

Libraries were made using 5' RACE. The input for every TCR library was approximately 3,500 ng of total RNA. For each sample, cDNA synthesis with SMARTScribe reverse transcriptase was split into eight separate reactions. During cDNA synthesis, template switching was used to introduce unique molecular identifiers that contained a 6-nucleotide sample barcode. TCRalpha and TCRbeta cDNA was amplified in two nested PCRs of about 17 and 10 cycles, and bead purification was carried out after each PCR. Before amplification, cDNA was treated with uracil DNA-glycosylase and purified using the QIAquick PCR purification kit. In the second PCR, Illumina TruSeq-compatible adapters and sample-specific barcodes were added. TapeStation and Qubit were used to check library quality and concentration, and approximately 5 ng of each library went into the pool. Sequencing of the pooled libraries was done on an Illumina HiSeq2500 single-index Rapid Run using custom sequencing primers and 2 x 100 bp reads. The authors processed their data as follows. MiGEC version 1.2.6 was used for UMI-based consensus assembly, which corrected PCR and sequencing errors. MiXCR version 2.1.1 was used to carry out V(D)J alignment, clonotype assembly and CDR3 extraction. To normalise gene usage, clonotype sharing and MAIT/NKT TCR abundance, the analysis used the top 1000, 10 000 and 20 000 clonotypes per sample. Diversity was computed as the inverse Simpson index with the vegan R package after downsampling to 27 000 UMIs. Statistical testing used paired Mann-Whitney U tests on the discordant twin pairs and applied Benjamini-Hochberg correction for multiple testing. With the reads reprocessed by TCRdb, a single entry stands for each CDR3 protein sequence and no DNA is reported. The V and J calls follow TCRdb's processing rather than the paper's. The sample table records around 400,000 distinct CDR3 sequences. Less than 2.5% of the sample is held by the ten biggest clonotypes.

From each donor, a roughly 2.5 ml peripheral blood sample was collected into PAXgene tubes and stored at -80 degrees C. Without T cell sorting, total RNA was isolated from whole blood using the PAXgene blood miRNA kit on an automated QIAcube. Peripheral blood from monozygotic twin pairs who were concordant or discordant for inflammatory bowel disease underwent deep TCRalpha and TCRbeta repertoire profiling using unique molecular barcoding. Smoking habits were recorded for all twin pairs, and individuals were classified as current, former or never smokers. Broader findings and caveats from the paper: TCRbeta repertoire diversity, by inverse Simpson index, was decreased in IBD patients compared with their healthy co-twins. The analysis was unable to tell apart different T cell subtypes. Repertoire similarity did not differ between concordant and discordant twins, which could be due to limited statistical power. The results gave no support for a single strong signal or clonotype linked to IBD. Because patients received different immunosuppressive treatments, the repertoires may have picked up extra background noise and variability between individuals. Fewer clonotypes were shared with other individuals by IBD patients than by healthy twins, most markedly in patients showing signs of disease activity.

Taken from the germline V gene (reference sequence), the CDR1 and CDR2 loops are LNHDA and SQIVND. Including the terminal cysteine and phenylalanine, the CDR3 comprises 12 residues. No nucleotide data were recorded. This clonotype was obtained from a human donor with ulcerative colitis or Crohn's disease, or a healthy co-twin of an affected twin (not recorded which). The chain couples TRBV19 to TRBJ2-7. Sequencing was performed on blood. The CDR3: CASTSGSWEQYF. This CDR3, with the reference TRBV19 and TRBJ2-7 proteins standing in past its ends, gives the full variable domain DGGITQSPKYLFRKEGQNVTLSCEQNLNHDAMYWYRQDPGQGLRLIYYSQIVNDFQKGDIAEGYSVSREKKESFPLTVTSAQKNPTAFYLCASTSGSWEQYFGPGTRLTVT.